The 27 T cell receptor beta chains presented below share a single source sample, sequenced in a study of blood T cell repertoires in COVID-19. Assay used: immunoSEQ multiplex PCR; TCRdb lists only in-frame clones, some missing. The data contain fewer than 350,000 clones, 81% of them singletons. The sequenced material came from peripheral blood. These receptors came from a woman between 55 and 75 years old with active or convalescent COVID-19.

The table lists this clone with a count of one. The rearrangement links TRBV24-1 to TRBJ1-2, with D possibly matching TRBD1 (5 bases). V lost 2 bases and J lost 8, with 14 bases in between. The germline gives CDR1 KGHDR, CDR2 SFDVKD. The CDR3 spans 14 residues. In DNA form, the CDR3 reads TGTGCCACCAGTGATTCGTCCAGGGCCAACGGCTACACCTTC. Amino acid sequence: CATSDSSRANGYTF.

The chain uses TRBV28 and TRBJ1-2, with 8 bases that match TRBD1. V shed 5 bases, J shed 0 bases, and the junction held 5 bases outside the gene matches. The CDR3 consists of 15 residues. The germline V gene has CDR1 MDHEN and CDR2 SYDVKM. Here the CDR3 reads CASSPWDRPNYGYTF. CDR3 DNA sequence: TGTGCCAGCAGTCCATGGGACAGGCCTAACTATGGCTACACCTTC.

The chain is built from TRBV27 and TRBJ1-1; possible D gene TRBD1, 6 bases. The ends were cut back, 5 bases at V and 6 bases at J, with 19 bases in the middle. Germline CDR1 reads MNHEY; CDR2 reads SMNVEV (reference sequence). The CDR3 loop spans 15 amino acids. In DNA, the CDR3 is TGTGCCAGCAGTCCCCGAGGGACAAAGGTAGCTGAAGCTTTCTTT. Translation: CASSPRGTKVAEAFF.

This clone was found a few times. This sequence joins TRBV7-8 and TRBJ1-1; 8 nucleotides match TRBD1. Per the germline V gene, CDR1 is SGHVS and CDR2 is FQNEAQ. The CDR3 totals 13 residues. V shed 9 bases and J 1 base; nucleotides not matched to a gene: 4. The CDR3 DNA is TGTGCCAGTCGACAGGGGAGGAACACTGAAGCTTTCTTT. The encoded protein is CASRQGRNTEAFF.

This clone was recorded once. The chain is built from TRBV5-5 and TRBJ2-5; possible D gene TRBD1, 6 bases. The germline V gene has CDR1 SGHKS and CDR2 YYEKEE (reference sequence). CDR3 length: 15 amino acids. Trimming shortened V by 1 base and J by 1 base, and 11 bases separated the two germline ends. CDR3 amino acids: CASSLTLGAQETQYF. In DNA form, the CDR3 reads TGTGCCAGCAGCTTGACTTTGGGGGCCCAAGAGACCCAGTACTTC.

The chain employs TRBV6-5 and TRBJ2-7; D call uncertain. Germline CDR1 is MNHEY and CDR2 is SVGAGI. V lost 5 bases and J lost 2, with 7 bases in between. The CDR3 contains 12 residues. The chain's CDR3 is CASSTPTYEQYF. In DNA form, the CDR3 reads TGTGCCAGCAGTACTCCGACCTACGAGCAGTACTTC.

This chain links TRBV9 with TRBJ1-3; D remains ambiguous. With 5 bases removed from V and 0 bases from J, the gap between germline ends came to 9 bases. The CDR3 is 14 amino acids. Germline CDR1 and CDR2: SGDLS and YYNGEE. The CDR3 protein is CASSRGFSGNTIYF. DNA of the CDR3: TGTGCCAGCAGTCGAGGCTTCTCTGGAAACACCATATATTTT.

This clone has a handful of counts. The V gene is TRBV28, the J gene TRBJ1-3, with 7 bases that match TRBD1. The CDR3 runs to 15 residues. Germline V CDR1 and CDR2: MDHEN, SYDVKM. Trimming cost V 4 bases and J 0 bases; bases outside gene matches: 3. CDR3 sequence (DNA): TGTGCCAGCAGTTACGGACAGGTCTCTGGAAACACCATATATTTT. This sequence encodes CASSYGQVSGNTIYF.

The chain carries TRBV12-5 and TRBJ1-5; no reliable D call. CDR3 length: 17 amino acids. V was pared by 0 bases and J by 7 bases, with 19 bases between. Germline CDR1 is LGHNT and CDR2 is FRNRAP. The DNA of the CDR3 is TGTGCTAGTGGTTTGGTGATTGGTGAGAGGGTTGGACAGCCCCAGCATTTT. It yields the protein CASGLVIGERVGQPQHF. Full variable domain (remainder filled in from reference TRBV12-5 and TRBJ1-5): DARVTQTPRHKVTEMGQEVTMRCQPILGHNTVFWYRQTMMQGLELLAYFRNRAPLDDSGMPKDRFSAEMPDATLATLKIQPSEPRDSAVYFCASGLVIGERVGQPQHFGDGTRLSIL.

V and J are TRBV5-1 and TRBJ2-1; 13 nucleotides agree with TRBD2. The V and J ends lost 0 bases and 9 bases, in that order; junction bases with no gene match: 6. Per germline, CDR1 SGHRS and CDR2 YFSETQ. This CDR3 has 16 residues. The CDR3 loop is CASSLATSGGRSEQFF. The CDR3 DNA reads TGCGCCAGCAGCTTGGCGACTAGCGGGGGGCGGAGTGAGCAGTTCTTC.

The V and J genes are TRBV3-1 (or the pseudogene TRBV3-2) and TRBJ2-7; 8 bases are shared with TRBD1. Germline trimming cut 6 bases from V and 2 bases from J; bases unmatched to any gene: 6. The germline V gene has CDR1 LGHDT and CDR2 YNNKEL (reference sequence). The CDR3 totals 14 residues. The CDR3 sequence is CASRQDRAPYEQYF. CDR3 in DNA: TGTGCCAGCAGACAGGACAGGGCCCCCTACGAGCAGTACTTC.

The CDR3 loop reads CAWSAASERFF. The CDR3 nucleotides are TGTGCCTGGAGTGCCGCCAGCGAACGGTTCTTC. The J gene is TRBJ2-1, the V gene TRBV30, with D unresolved. CDR3 length: 11 residues. The germline V gene has CDR1 GTSNPN and CDR2 SVGIG (reference sequence). V was trimmed by 1 base and J by 15 bases, leaving 13 bases between them.

Written as DNA, the CDR3 is TGTGCCAGCAGTTACGCTAGGACTGGCACAGATACGCAGTATTTT. Translating gives CASSYARTGTDTQYF. This chain connects TRBV6-2 or TRBV6-3 to TRBJ2-3, with D possibly matching TRBD2 (5 bases). Trimming removed 2 bases at V and 1 base at J, with 10 bases between. CDR1 and CDR2 from the germline V gene are MNHEY and SVGEGT. The CDR3 runs to 15 residues.

The rearrangement uses TRBV6-5 and TRBJ1-4; weak D call: TRBD1 (6 bases). Trimming cost V 5 bases and J 4 bases, with 8 bases left between them. The CDR3 covers 13 residues. Germline CDR1 reads MNHEY; CDR2 reads SVGAGI. CDR3: CASSRTDNEKLFF. Here the CDR3 DNA reads TGTGCCAGCAGTAGGACAGATAATGAAAAACTGTTTTTT.

This clone was observed at least ten times. The V call is TRBV6-2 or TRBV6-3, the J call TRBJ1-1, with D perhaps TRBD1 (5 bases). The V and J ends lost 5 bases and 7 bases respectively, with 14 bases between them. The CDR3 covers 13 residues. Per the germline V gene, CDR1 is MNHEY and CDR2 is SVGEGT. The CDR3 protein is CASSRDRTIEAFF. CDR3 sequence (DNA): TGTGCCAGCAGTCGCGACAGAACCATTGAAGCTTTCTTT.

The chain links TRBV27 to TRBJ1-1, with D tentatively TRBD1 (5 bases). Germline assignment: CDR1 MNHEY and CDR2 SMNVEV (reference sequence). Trimming stripped 4 bases from V and 0 bases from J, with 9 bases between. This CDR3 spans 14 amino acids. CDR3 nucleotide sequence: TGTGCCAGCAGTTCCATAGGGGTGAACACTGAAGCTTTCTTT. Encoded protein: CASSSIGVNTEAFF.

In this sample, this clone turned up a few times. CDR3 nucleotides: TGTGCCAGCAGCTTAGCTATCGGGGTCATGAACACTGAAGCTTTCTTT. Protein sequence: CASSLAIGVMNTEAFF. The rearrangement joins TRBV11-2 to TRBJ1-1; no definite D call. The CDR3 consists of 16 residues. Germline V gene data show CDR1 as SGHAT and CDR2 as FQNNGV. Trimming removed 1 base from V and 0 bases from J, with 12 bases in between.

In this sample, this clone turned up many times. The chain has TRBV3-1 (or the pseudogene TRBV3-2) and TRBJ2-5; D remains ambiguous. The germline V and J ends were trimmed by 0 bases and 5 bases, with 7 bases remaining between them. This CDR3 comprises 13 residues. CDR1 is LGHDT, CDR2 YNNKEL, per germline (reference sequence). CDR3 nucleotides: TGTGCCAGCAGCCAAGAGACCAGGGAGACCCAGTACTTC. The encoded protein is CASSQETRETQYF.

This clone occurred a few times. The sample carries other DNA sequences with the same CDR3. The chain joins TRBV7-3 to TRBJ2-3; 11 bases are a match to TRBD2. Germline V gene data show CDR1 as SGHTA and CDR2 as FQGTGA. Trimming took 5 bases from V and 4 from J; bases not matched to a gene: 5. The CDR3 consists of 15 residues. CDR3 in amino acids: CASSLSGGASDTQYF. The CDR3 DNA reads TGTGCCAGCAGCCTTAGCGGGGGGGCCTCAGATACGCAGTATTTT.

This chain joins TRBV12-5 and TRBJ2-2; no clear D gene. V lost 1 base to trimming and J lost 1 base, with 4 bases between them. This CDR3 has 14 amino acids. The germline V gene encodes CDR1 LGHNT and CDR2 FRNRAP. The CDR3 region has the DNA TGTGCTAGTGGTTTGGCGGGGAACACCGGGGAGCTGTTTTTT. It specifies CASGLAGNTGELFF.

This rearrangement joins TRBV25-1 to TRBJ2-5; a possible D gene is TRBD2 (5 bases). The CDR3 runs to 15 residues. Trimming pared 1 base from V and 2 bases from J, leaving 11 bases between. CDR1 is MGHDK, CDR2 SYGVNS, per germline. The CDR3, as DNA: TGTGCCAGCAGTGAATTTCGGGATAGGCAAGAGACCCAGTACTTC. Protein product: CASSEFRDRQETQYF.

This chain links TRBV6-5 with TRBJ1-4; D uncertain. There are 14 residues in the CDR3. Germline CDR1 MNHEY, CDR2 SVGAGI. V was cut by 0 bases and J by 4 bases, with 6 bases left in between. DNA for the CDR3: TGTGCCAGCAGTTACTCTGGCGGTAATGAAAAACTGTTTTTT. Protein product: CASSYSGGNEKLFF.

The chain uses TRBV5-6 and TRBJ2-1; weak D call: TRBD2 (7 bases). The germline CDR1 and CDR2 sequences are SGHDT and YYEEEE. CDR3 size: 16 residues. Trimming took 4 bases from V and 4 from J, leaving 18 bases between them. CDR3 nucleotide sequence: TGTGCCAGCAGCCCGGAGGGGGGGTTCGGTTACAATGAGCAGTTCTTC. Its translation is CASSPEGGFGYNEQFF.

The J gene is TRBJ1-5, the V gene TRBV4-1, with 8 nucleotides matching TRBD1. Germline CDR1 is MGHRA and CDR2 is YSYEKL. The CDR3 is 16 amino acids. Trimming took 2 bases from V and 6 from J; bases not matched to a gene: 9. CDR3 residues: CASSQPPNRGGQPQHF. The CDR3 DNA follows: TGCGCCAGCAGCCAACCCCCGAACAGGGGGGGTCAGCCCCAGCATTTT.

The chain links TRBV3-1 (or the pseudogene TRBV3-2) to TRBJ2-1, with a weak D call TRBD2 (5 bases). With 4 bases removed from V and 8 bases from J, the gap between germline ends came to 12 bases. Germline V lookup: CDR1 LGHDT, CDR2 YNNKEL (reference sequence). This CDR3 is built from 13 residues. The DNA of the CDR3 is TGTGCCAGCAGCCGTTTAGCGATGGATGAGCAGTTCTTC. Translated, it gives CASSRLAMDEQFF.

The chain carries TRBV9 and TRBJ1-4; no clear D gene. The V and J ends lost 3 bases and 8 bases respectively, with 14 bases between them. This CDR3 spans 14 amino acids. CDR1 SGDLS and CDR2 YYNGEE come from the germline V gene. Written as DNA, the CDR3 is TGTGCCAGCAGCGCAGGCCAACCTGCCGAAAAACTGTTTTTT. Translation gives CASSAGQPAEKLFF.

The rearrangement joins TRBV7-5 to TRBJ2-7; TRBD2, the table's D call, lacks a check against the DNA. TRBV7-5 is described as a pseudogene. The CDR3 consists of 14 residues. CDR3 DNA sequence: TGTGCCAGAAGCTTAGGGCAGAGGGTGGTCGAGCAGTACTTC. It specifies CARSLGQRVVEQYF.